This T cell receptor (beta chain) is from a study of T-cell reconstitution after alpha-beta-depleted transplantation in children. Researchers prepared the TCRbeta library using unique molecular identifiers, the study reports. From the PCR reads, TCRdb called clonotypes with MiXCR, one entry per CDR3 protein. This sample has approximately 270,000 distinct CDR3 sequences, with about 10% found just once. This clonotype has only a few counts. CDR1 is MGHDK, CDR2 SYGVNS, per germline. J gave up 16 bases and V 2 bases, and 16 bases lay outside the gene matches. This CDR3 is built from 15 residues. The V gene is TRBV25-1, the J gene TRBJ2-1; 8 bases match TRBD1. The starting material was PBMCs from the stem cell graft donor, obtained from the stem cell graft. The sequence came from a human donor who donated a stem cell graft to a child with SCID. The CDR3 protein is CASSENLPVDRVCFF. CDR3 nucleotide sequence: TGTGCCAGCAGTGAAAATCTACCTGTGGACAGGGTTTGTTTCTTC.